This TCR beta chain was recorded in a study of CD8 T cells in ankylosing spondylitis. Study-wide results and caveats: Apparently characteristic of ankylosing spondylitis blood was a TCR beta motif (about eight highly homologous variants). Within matched ankylosing spondylitis synovial fluid, disease-linked clones were reportedly significantly enriched.

CDR3 length: 15 residues. J gave up 0 bases and V 3 bases, and 3 bases lay outside the gene matches. The germline V gene encodes CDR1 SGHRS and CDR2 YFSETQ. This clonotype was seen many times. Its antigen is still unknown. As the method for making TCR beta libraries, quantitative 5'-RACE with molecular barcodes was used. MiXCR, applied by TCRdb to the 5' RACE reads, yields one record per CDR3 protein. This sample has around 150,000 distinct CDR3 sequences, with 15% to 20% found just once. The receptor was isolated from a male donor with ankylosing spondylitis or in good health (not recorded which). The sample consisted of blood, either unsorted or a sorted T cell fraction (not recorded which). V gene TRBV5-1 combines with J gene TRBJ1-5; 7 nucleotides line up with TRBD1. The CDR3 DNA is TGCGCCAGCAGCTCTACAGGGGATAGCAATCAGCCCCAGCATTTT. The encoded protein is CASSSTGDSNQPQHF.